The next 25 T cell receptor beta chains were all read from a single sample in a study of post-analysis software for immune sequencing data. Notes on the study in general: Patients showed TRBV5-6, TRBV5-1 and TRBV20-1 among five TRBV segments more frequent than in controls.

Their antigen targets remain unknown. Incorporated into the TCR beta cDNA libraries were unique molecular identifiers, which served to reduce PCR and sequencing biases. TCRdb independently ran MiXCR on the PCR reads; one entry per CDR3 protein. The table shows 700,000 to 900,000 distinct CDR3 sequences, with 35% to 55% occurring only once. The sequenced sample was blood. Receptors originate from a girl between 5 and 17 years old with multiple sclerosis.

CDR3 loop: CASSLDESGLYEQYF. The CDR3 nucleotides are TGTGCCAGCAGCTTAGATGAGAGCGGGCTCTACGAGCAGTACTTC. V gene TRBV7-2 combines with J gene TRBJ2-7, with TRBD2 as a possible D gene (6 bases). This CDR3 is 15 amino acids long. The V end lost 1 base, the J end lost 3 bases, and 13 bases lay between the germline ends. In germline, CDR1 is SGHTA, CDR2 FQGNSA.

This clonotype was detected only a few times. This chain links TRBV12-3 or TRBV12-4 with TRBJ1-2, with D maybe TRBD1 (5 bases). This CDR3 has 14 amino acids. Between the trimmed V and J ends, which lost 10 bases and 3 bases, there was a span of 18 bases. The CDR3 sequence is CATSPPDTYYGYTF. CDR3 nucleotides: TGTGCCACAAGCCCCCCGGACACCTACTATGGCTACACCTTC.

Worth noting for this clonotype: Being one base from a much bigger clone, this may be a read error. The chain has TRBV3-1 and TRBJ2-1; TRBD2 agrees at 8 bases. Germline V gene lookup returns CDR1 LGHDT and CDR2 YNNKEL (reference sequence). The CDR3 loop spans 12 amino acids. The CDR3 is CASSPGLGERFF. For the CDR3, the DNA is TGTGCCAGCAGCCCGGGACTAGGTGAGCGGTTCTTC.

This clonotype was counted a few times. The junction differs from germline at one of its ends, possibly a read error. The chain employs TRBV20-1 and TRBJ1-1, with a tentative D call TRBD1 (5 bases). Per the germline V gene, CDR1 is DFQATT and CDR2 is SNEGSKA (reference sequence). This CDR3 region has 16 residues. CDR3 amino acids: CSARDQQNVRDAEAFF. The CDR3 DNA reads as TGCAGTGCCAGAGATCAACAAAACGTTAGGGACGCTGAAGCTTTCTTT.

The chain combines TRBV4-3 with TRBJ2-1; D unresolved. Trimming took 0 bases from V and 8 from J, leaving 5 bases between them. The CDR3 sequence is 12 residues long. CDR1 is LGHNA and CDR2 is YSLEER in the germline V gene. The CDR3 here is CASSQDGHEQFF. CDR3 DNA: TGCGCCAGCAGCCAAGATGGCCATGAGCAGTTCTTC.

The chain employs TRBV11-2 and TRBJ2-3, with 9 bases fitting TRBD2. The CDR3 consists of 16 residues. V trimming: 5 bases; J trimming: 3 bases; junction bases outside the gene matches: 9. Germline V gene sequence: CDR1 SGHAT, CDR2 FQNNGV. In nucleotides, the CDR3 is TGTGCCAGCAGCCCAGTAGCGGGAGTTCGGACAGATACGCAGTATTTT. Its protein is CASSPVAGVRTDTQYF.

This clonotype has more than one count but fewer than ten. This chain joins TRBV29-1 and TRBJ2-1; possibly TRBD2 for D (5 bases). V was cut by 6 bases and J by 0 bases, with 9 bases left in between. This CDR3 comprises 13 residues. The germline V gene encodes CDR1 SQVTM and CDR2 ANQGSEA. The CDR3 spells CSVTAVSYNEQFF. For the CDR3, the DNA is TGCAGCGTCACAGCGGTCTCCTACAATGAGCAGTTCTTC.

The table lists this clonotype with a few counts. The V call is TRBV6-5, the J call TRBJ1-4; D perhaps matches TRBD1 (6 bases). From germline, CDR1 is MNHEY and CDR2 SVGAGI. Trimming removed 0 bases from V and 4 bases from J, with 9 bases in between. This CDR3 has 15 amino acids. Written as DNA, the CDR3 is TGTGCCAGCAGTTACTCAGGGGGGGATAATGAAAAACTGTTTTTT. Encoded protein: CASSYSGGDNEKLFF.

This chain connects TRBV4-1 to TRBJ2-7; 7 positions match TRBD2. The V segment lost 0 bases and the J segment 2 bases; nucleotides outside the gene matches: 10. Germline CDR1 is MGHRA and CDR2 is YSYEKL. The CDR3 loop spans 17 amino acids. The CDR3 is CASSQEGWGGIAYEQYF. The CDR3 region has the DNA TGCGCCAGCAGCCAAGAAGGGTGGGGGGGTATTGCCTACGAGCAGTACTTC.

This clonotype was seen a few times. This chain joins TRBV2 and TRBJ2-1; D might be TRBD1 (5 bases). Looked up from germline, CDR1 is SNHLY and CDR2 is FYNNEI. The CDR3 extends over 14 amino acids. The V end was cut by 7 bases, the J end by 4 bases, with 14 bases between. In nucleotides, the CDR3 is TGTGCCAGCAACGAACGTGGGGCTTACAATGAGCAGTTCTTC. It encodes CASNERGAYNEQFF.

This clonotype was recorded a few times. This sequence joins TRBV11-2 and TRBJ2-4, with TRBD2 matching over 11 bases. This CDR3 comprises 16 residues. V lost 3 bases and J lost 13; bases outside the gene matches: 14. The germline V gene encodes CDR1 SGHAT and CDR2 FQNNGV. CDR3 loop: CASSLGPIAGGREQYF. For the CDR3, the DNA is TGTGCCAGCAGCTTGGGTCCTATAGCGGGAGGGCGGGAGCAGTACTTC.

The chain uses TRBV19 and TRBJ2-3; D possibly corresponds to TRBD2 (6 bases). V lost 6 bases to trimming and J lost 2 bases, with 18 bases between them. This CDR3 is built from 16 residues. Germline V CDR1 and CDR2: LNHDA, SQIVND (reference sequence). Here the CDR3 reads CASSFSGSGFTDTQYF. Written as DNA, the CDR3 is TGTGCCAGTAGCTTCTCCGGGAGCGGATTCACAGATACGCAGTATTTT.

The chain combines TRBV5-6 with TRBJ2-1; tentatively, D is TRBD1 (6 bases). The germline V gene has CDR1 SGHDT and CDR2 YYEEEE. This CDR3 region has 14 residues. V lost 9 bases and J 4 bases, leaving 17 bases between the germline ends. Here the CDR3 reads CATSTGRGYNEQFF. CDR3 in DNA: TGTGCCACGTCCACAGGGAGAGGATACAATGAGCAGTTCTTC.

J is TRBJ1-1 and V is TRBV5-1; unclear D gene. Trimming cost V 4 bases and J 0 bases, with 10 bases left between them. The CDR3 extends over 14 amino acids. Looked up from germline, CDR1 is SGHRS and CDR2 is YFSETQ. This chain's CDR3 is CASSPPGMNTEAFF. The CDR3 DNA follows: TGCGCCAGCAGCCCCCCCGGGATGAACACTGAAGCTTTCTTT.

In its sample, this clonotype was seen a few times. The V gene is TRBV7-2, the J gene TRBJ2-5; 10 bases agree with TRBD2. This CDR3 region has 15 residues. Germline V CDR1 and CDR2: SGHTA, FQGNSA. V shed 1 base and J 11 bases; nucleotides not matched to a gene: 10. The CDR3, as DNA: TGTGCCAGCAGCTTAGGGATAGCGGGAGGTCGGGGGCAGTACTTC. Translating it yields CASSLGIAGGRGQYF. The full variable domain, completed using reference TRBV7-2 and TRBJ2-5, is GAGVSQSPSNKVTEKGKDVELRCDPISGHTALYWYRQSLGQGLEFLIYFQGNSAPDKSGLPSDRFSAERTGGSVSTLTIQRTQQEDSAVYLCASSLGIAGGRGQYFGPGTRLLVL.

This clonotype was recorded many times. The V and J genes are TRBV5-6 and TRBJ1-2, with D perhaps TRBD1 (6 bases). Deletions cut 0 bases from V and 2 bases from J, with 11 bases between. This CDR3 spans 15 amino acids. The germline CDR1 and CDR2 sequences are SGHDT and YYEEEE. For the CDR3, the DNA is TGTGCCAGCAGCTTGGATAGGACAGAGAACTATGGCTACACCTTC. Protein: CASSLDRTENYGYTF.

The CDR3 sequence: CSARDPKGQREKYF. Written as DNA, the CDR3 is TGCAGTGCTAGAGACCCTAAAGGCCAGCGGGAGAAGTACTTC. The J gene is TRBJ2-5, the V gene TRBV20-1; 8 bases align to TRBD2. V lost 0 bases and J lost 12; bases outside the gene matches: 12. The CDR3 is made up of 14 amino acids. Germline V gives CDR1 DFQATT, CDR2 SNEGSKA (reference sequence).

Concerning this clonotype: A read error is possible here, since a much larger clone lies one base away. The CDR3 sequence: CSVEGAAACTYNEQFF. DNA for the CDR3: TGCAGCGTTGAAGGGGCGGCGGCATGCACCTACAATGAGCAGTTCTTC. This rearrangement joins TRBV29-1 to TRBJ2-1; no clear D gene. CDR3 length: 16 amino acids. CDR1 is SQVTM and CDR2 is ANQGSEA in the germline V gene. V shed 1 base and J shed 2 bases, with 15 bases lying between them.

The chain links TRBV5-5 to TRBJ2-3, with D possibly matching TRBD2 (6 bases). Trimming cost V 1 base and J 0 bases, with 12 bases left between them. There are 16 residues in the CDR3. Looked up from germline, CDR1 is SGHKS and CDR2 is YYEKEE (reference sequence). The CDR3 DNA sequence: TGTGCCAGCAGCTTGTTAGCGGCAGTTAGCACAGATACGCAGTATTTT. It specifies CASSLLAAVSTDTQYF. The full variable domain, with the rest looked up from reference TRBV5-5 and TRBJ2-3, is DAGVTQSPTHLIKTRGQQVTLRCSPISGHKSVSWYQQVLGQGPQFIFQYYEKEERGRGNFPDRFSARQFPNYSSELNVNALLLGDSALYLCASSLLAAVSTDTQYFGPGTRLTVL.

This clonotype came up a few times. This chain uses TRBV12-3 or TRBV12-4 with TRBJ1-2; the match to TRBD1 covers 7 bases. V dropped 2 bases and J dropped 2; count of bases not matched to a gene: 2. The CDR3 loop spans 14 amino acids. CDR3 in DNA: TGTGCCAGCAGTTTACAGGGGGAGAACTATGGCTACACCTTC. Protein: CASSLQGENYGYTF.

CDR3 in amino acids: CSASSGSQYF. CDR3 nucleotide sequence: TGCAGTGCTAGCTCCGGGTCCCAGTACTTC. The chain combines TRBV20-1 with TRBJ2-7; D call uncertain. V lost 3 bases and J 10 bases, leaving 10 bases between the germline ends. This CDR3 is built from 10 residues. The germline CDR1 and CDR2 sequences are DFQATT and SNEGSKA (reference sequence).

Only a few counts were recorded for this clonotype. The chain couples TRBV29-1 to TRBJ1-2; D perhaps matches TRBD1 (5 bases). From germline, CDR1 is SQVTM and CDR2 ANQGSEA. The V end was cut by 0 bases, the J end by 2 bases, with 16 bases between. The CDR3 sequence is 16 residues long. The CDR3: CSVEDRGRQSNYGYTF. The CDR3 nucleotides read TGCAGCGTTGAAGATCGGGGGAGACAGAGCAACTATGGCTACACCTTC.

This clonotype was counted between two and nine times. This chain links TRBV4-1 with TRBJ2-7; no definite D call. V was trimmed by 1 base and J by 3 bases, leaving 13 bases between them. Germline CDR1 and CDR2: MGHRA and YSYEKL. This CDR3 spans 15 amino acids. The CDR3 loop is CASSQGIGPYYEQYF. DNA of the CDR3: TGCGCCAGCAGCCAAGGGATAGGGCCTTACTACGAGCAGTACTTC.

For this clonotype: One junction end does not reproduce the germline sequence, and a read error may be involved. The rearrangement uses TRBV5-1 and TRBJ2-7, with TRBD2 identical over 10 bases. The J call may not be correct, given that the DNA end is closer to TRBJ2-5. Germline lookup yields CDR1 SGHRS and CDR2 YFSETQ. This CDR3 comprises 14 residues. CDR3: CVSSTRTSGETQYF. Written as DNA, the CDR3 is TGCGTCAGCAGCACTCGGACTAGCGGTGAGACCCAGTACTTC.

V gene TRBV7-9 combines with J gene TRBJ1-4, with D unclear. Per the germline V gene, CDR1 is SEHNR and CDR2 is FQNEAQ (reference sequence). This CDR3 spans 13 amino acids. V shed 2 bases and J shed 5 bases, with 6 bases lying between them. The CDR3 spells CASSLPQNEKLFF. The DNA for the CDR3 is TGTGCCAGCAGCTTACCCCAAAATGAAAAACTGTTTTTT.